These 21 T cell receptor beta chains were all obtained from the same sample, sequenced in a study of shared T cell receptors in the human thymus. Clones were read by immunoSEQ multiplex PCR, and TCRdb kept only the in-frame ones, dropping some. The sample consists of 630,000 or so clones, over 75% of them appearing once. A further study also used this sample, focusing on human thymus T cells.

Sequencing was performed on thymocytes. These receptors were taken from a boy in the first two years of life with a congenital heart defect.

This clone was seen just once. V is TRBV12-5 and J is TRBJ2-5, with D hard to call. The CDR3 length is 14 residues. Trimming took 1 base from V and 5 from J, leaving 11 bases between them. Per germline, CDR1 LGHNT and CDR2 FRNRAP. CDR3 amino acids: CASGLGHQVETQYF. The CDR3 nucleotides read TGTGCTAGTGGTTTGGGTCATCAGGTCGAGACCCAGTACTTC.

The V and J genes are TRBV5-1 and TRBJ2-7; 10 nucleotides match TRBD2. The CDR3 totals 19 residues. Trimming cost V 0 bases and J 0 bases; bases outside gene matches: 12. The germline gives CDR1 SGHRS, CDR2 YFSETQ. The CDR3 region is CASSLELAGDGEGSYEQYF. DNA of the CDR3: TGCGCCAGCAGCTTGGAGCTAGCGGGAGACGGGGAAGGCTCCTACGAGCAGTACTTC.

This chain's CDR3 is CASSPRQGPLFSGNTIYF. The CDR3 nucleotides are TGTGCCAGCAGCCCACGACAGGGACCCCTCTTTTCTGGAAACACCATATATTTT. V is TRBV4-2 and J is TRBJ1-3, with 7 positions matching TRBD1. V dropped 4 bases and J dropped 1; count of bases not matched to a gene: 13. Looked up from germline, CDR1 is LGHNA and CDR2 is YNFKEQ. The CDR3 has 18 amino acids.

V is TRBV7-9 and J is TRBJ2-7, with 7 bases identical to TRBD2. This CDR3 comprises 19 residues. Germline V lookup: CDR1 SEHNR, CDR2 FQNEAQ (reference sequence). V was clipped by 1 base and J by 3 bases; unmatched bases: 18. The CDR3 region is CASSLGANGGLSSDYEQYF. The CDR3, as DNA: TGTGCCAGCAGCTTAGGCGCCAATGGGGGACTAAGTTCGGACTACGAGCAGTACTTC. Complete variable domain (other parts from reference TRBV7-9 and TRBJ2-7): DTGVSQNPRHKITKRGQNVTFRCDPISEHNRLYWYRQTLGQGPEFLTYFQNEAQLEKSRLLSDRFSAERPKGSFSTLEIQRTEQGDSAMYLCASSLGANGGLSSDYEQYFGPGTRLTVT.

The rearrangement joins TRBV6-5 to TRBJ1-6, with TRBD1 matching 7 bases. Germline-derived CDR1 and CDR2 are MNHEY and SVGAGI. The CDR3 consists of 15 residues. V lost 6 bases and J lost 7; bases outside the gene matches: 9. CDR3 residues: CASRHRGVGNSPLHF. The CDR3 region has the DNA TGTGCCAGCAGACACAGGGGAGTGGGGAATTCACCCCTCCACTTT.

The chain uses TRBV23-1 and TRBJ2-7; a weak D match, TRBD1 (7 bases). TRBV23-1 is an open reading frame whose function is uncertain. The V and J ends lost 1 base and 2 bases respectively, with 18 bases between them. The CDR3 runs to 17 residues. The CDR3 loop is CASSQLGGGTETYEQYF. In DNA, the CDR3 is TGCGCCAGCAGTCAATTAGGTGGCGGGACAGAAACCTACGAGCAGTACTTC.

The CDR3 here is CTSSQGALSGNTIYF. DNA for the CDR3: TGCACCAGCAGCCAGGGGGCCCTCTCTGGAAACACCATATATTTT. This sequence joins TRBV1 and TRBJ1-3; the table's D call, TRBD1, was not checked against the DNA. TRBV1 is a known pseudogene. CDR3 length: 15 amino acids.

The rearrangement joins TRBV29-1 to TRBJ2-2, with 8 bases fitting TRBD1. Germline CDR1 and CDR2: SQVTM and ANQGSEA. The CDR3 has 13 residues. Trimming cost V 6 bases and J 6 bases; bases outside gene matches: 6. Here the CDR3 DNA reads TGCAGCGTCATGGGACAGGTCCCCGGGGAGCTGTTTTTT. Translation gives CSVMGQVPGELFF.

The V call is TRBV7-9, the J call TRBJ1-2; TRBD1 matches at 7 bases. J lost 7 bases, V lost 4 bases, and 6 bases had no gene match. Germline CDR1 reads SEHNR; CDR2 reads FQNEAQ (reference sequence). The CDR3 contains 13 residues. DNA for the CDR3: TGTGCCAGCAGCTCGACAGGGATGGCTGGCTACACCTTC. Translation: CASSSTGMAGYTF.

The V gene is TRBV11-2, the J gene TRBJ1-4, with TRBD1 matching over 7 bases. V shed 5 bases, J shed 8 bases, and the junction held 14 bases outside the gene matches. Germline V gene lookup returns CDR1 SGHAT and CDR2 FQNNGV. This CDR3 region has 16 residues. The CDR3: CASSPSPETGIEKLFF. The CDR3 coding sequence is TGTGCCAGCAGCCCCTCTCCGGAGACAGGGATCGAAAAACTGTTTTTT. The full variable domain, its missing parts supplied by reference TRBV11-2 and TRBJ1-4, is EAGVAQSPRYKIIEKRQSVAFWCNPISGHATLYWYQQILGQGPKLLIQFQNNGVVDDSQLPKDRFSAERLKGVDSTLKIQPAKLEDSAVYLCASSPSPETGIEKLFFGSGTQLSVL.

Turning to this clone: Germline and junction disagree at one end, which may indicate a read error. The V and J genes are TRBV28 and TRBJ2-7; D perhaps matches TRBD2 (6 bases). CDR1 MDHEN and CDR2 SYDVKM come from the germline V gene. This CDR3 comprises 16 residues. The CDR3 DNA is TGTGCCAGCAGTTTACGTACCGGGACTTACAGATACGGGCAGTACTTC. Its protein is CASSLRTGTYRYGQYF.

The V call is TRBV10-3, the J call TRBJ1-4; tentative D call: TRBD1 (6 bases). Trimming took off 0 bases at V and 4 bases at J, with 12 bases between the two ends. The CDR3 extends over 16 amino acids. Germline V gene data show CDR1 as ENHRY and CDR2 as SYGVKD. CDR3: CAISESYRENNEKLFF. In DNA form, the CDR3 reads TGTGCCATCAGTGAGTCGTACAGGGAAAATAATGAAAAACTGTTTTTT.

This rearrangement joins TRBV27 to TRBJ2-7; 9 bases are shared with TRBD1. Germline trimming cut 6 bases from V and 3 bases from J; bases unmatched to any gene: 3. CDR3 size: 13 residues. Germline V gene data show CDR1 as MNHEY and CDR2 as SMNVEV (reference sequence). The CDR3, as DNA: TGTGCCAGCAGGGGGGGACAGGGCTACGAGCAGTACTTC. Amino acid sequence: CASRGGQGYEQYF.

The V gene is TRBV4-3, the J gene TRBJ1-2; D may be TRBD1 (6 bases). Germline V gives CDR1 LGHNA, CDR2 YSLEER. This CDR3 comprises 15 residues. The V gene lost 1 base and the J gene lost 3 bases, with 12 bases spanning the gap. CDR3 bases: TGCGCCAGCAGCCAAGGGGAGGGGGAGGACTATGGCTACACCTTC. Translating it yields CASSQGEGEDYGYTF.

V gene TRBV19 combines with J gene TRBJ2-1, with 8 bases lining up with TRBD1. This CDR3 comprises 15 residues. CDR1 and CDR2 from the germline V gene are LNHDA and SQIVND (reference sequence). V was pared by 4 bases and J by 4 bases, with 6 bases of the junction left unmatched. CDR3 in DNA: TGTGCCAGTAGTAACGAGGGGACAGGTTACAATGAGCAGTTCTTC. The encoded protein is CASSNEGTGYNEQFF.

CDR3 loop: CASSPGQGPTNEKLFF. In DNA form, the CDR3 reads TGCGCCAGCAGTCCAGGACAGGGGCCAACTAATGAAAAACTGTTTTTT. The chain couples TRBV5-1 to TRBJ1-4; 9 positions match TRBD1. V gave up 5 bases and J gave up 0 bases; unmatched junction bases: 5. Germline V gives CDR1 SGHRS, CDR2 YFSETQ. The CDR3 extends over 16 amino acids. The full variable domain, with the rest looked up from reference TRBV5-1 and TRBJ1-4, is KAGVTQTPRYLIKTRGQQVTLSCSPISGHRSVSWYQQTPGQGLQFLFEYFSETQRNKGNFPGRFSGRQFSNSRSEMNVSTLELGDSALYLCASSPGQGPTNEKLFFGSGTQLSVL.

The rearrangement joins TRBV11-2 to TRBJ2-5; 11 bases fit TRBD2. With 3 bases clipped from V and 5 bases from J, the junction kept 5 bases outside the gene matches. CDR1 SGHAT and CDR2 FQNNGV come from the germline V gene. This CDR3 has 15 residues. The DNA of the CDR3 is TGTGCCAGCAGCTTGGTAGCGGGAGGGGGTGAGACCCAGTACTTC. It encodes CASSLVAGGGETQYF.

This clone was found once. This sequence joins TRBV27 and TRBJ2-2, with D maybe TRBD1 (5 bases). CDR3 length equals 18 residues. Germline values: CDR1 MNHEY, CDR2 SMNVEV (reference sequence). V was pared by 0 bases and J by 2 bases, with 16 bases between. The CDR3 spells CASSLSIMSRDNTGELFF. DNA of the CDR3: TGTGCCAGCAGTTTATCGATTATGTCCAGGGATAACACCGGGGAGCTGTTTTTT.

The chain combines TRBV15 with TRBJ1-5, with D tentatively TRBD1 (6 bases). Germline V gene data show CDR1 as LNHNV and CDR2 as YYDKDF (reference sequence). The CDR3 is 13 residues long. Trimming shortened V by 5 bases and J by 7 bases, and 12 bases separated the two germline ends. CDR3 bases: TGTGCCACCAGCGGAAACAGGGACCAGCCCCAGCATTTT. Its protein product is CATSGNRDQPQHF.

The V gene is TRBV6-5, the J gene TRBJ1-2; tentatively, D is TRBD1 (5 bases). Trimming stripped 5 bases from V and 3 bases from J, with 10 bases between. The CDR3 runs to 13 residues. CDR1 MNHEY and CDR2 SVGAGI come from the germline V gene. This chain's CDR3 is CASSPPGDYGYTF. CDR3 sequence (DNA): TGTGCCAGCAGTCCCCCGGGGGACTATGGCTACACCTTC.

This clone was detected a few times. The chain has TRBV28 and TRBJ1-3; D not resolved. CDR3 length: 16 amino acids. Germline CDR1 MDHEN, CDR2 SYDVKM. Trimming removed 5 bases from V and 0 bases from J, with 14 bases in between. This CDR3 reads CASSQTLRSSGNTIYF. The CDR3 DNA reads as TGTGCCAGCAGTCAGACTCTTCGAAGCTCTGGAAACACCATATATTTT.